A single sample is the source of the 21 T cell receptor beta chains below, sequenced in a study of identical twins. One entry per CDR3 protein, called by TCRdb with MiXCR from the 5' RACE reads. The sample holds nearly 900,000 distinct CDR3 sequences; approximately 13% are singletons and the top ten take about 1.5%. The sample also formed part of further work on yellow fever vaccine responses in identical twins.

The source material was PBMCs. The receptor source for this set is a woman aged 18-29 years in good health.

This sequence joins TRBV24-1 and TRBJ2-5, with D perhaps assigned TRBD1 or TRBD2 (6 bases each). There are 15 residues in the CDR3. V gave up 0 bases and J gave up 5 bases, with 12 bases separating them. In germline, CDR1 is KGHDR, CDR2 SFDVKD. CDR3 sequence: CATSDLLGGWETQYF. In DNA, the CDR3 is TGTGCCACCAGTGATTTGCTCGGGGGCTGGGAGACCCAGTACTTC.

The chain recombines TRBV18 with TRBJ2-3; weak D call: TRBD2 (6 bases). There are 14 residues in the CDR3. V gave up 6 bases and J gave up 5 bases, with 15 bases separating them. Per the germline V gene, CDR1 is KGHSH and CDR2 is LQKENI. The CDR3 region has the DNA TGTGCCAGCTCCCTCCGGGAGATTAAAGATACGCAGTATTTT. This encodes CASSLREIKDTQYF.

This clonotype has just a few counts. This chain connects TRBV28 to TRBJ1-5; 7 positions match TRBD1. V lost 5 bases, J lost 0 bases, and 7 bases stayed unmatched. The germline gives CDR1 MDHEN, CDR2 SYDVKM. The CDR3 runs to 16 residues. The CDR3, as DNA: TGTGCCAGCAGTAGGGGACAGCTCTATAGCAATCAGCCCCAGCATTTT. Its protein product is CASSRGQLYSNQPQHF.

This clonotype was seen a handful of times. The V gene is TRBV2, the J gene TRBJ1-1, with D tentatively TRBD1 (5 bases). V was shortened by 7 bases and J by 0 bases, with 12 bases between the two germline ends. Germline CDR1 and CDR2: SNHLY and FYNNEI. The CDR3 sequence is 14 residues long. The DNA for the CDR3 is TGTGCCAGCAACCGACAGTACCTGAACACTGAAGCTTTCTTT. It yields the protein CASNRQYLNTEAFF.

This sequence joins TRBV7-2 and TRBJ2-7; D possibly uses TRBD1 or TRBD2 (5 bases each). Trimming removed 3 bases from V and 9 bases from J, with 27 bases in between. The CDR3 covers 17 residues. Germline assignment: CDR1 SGHTA and CDR2 FQGNSA. The CDR3 DNA follows: TGTGCCAGCAGCTTCTTAGGCGTGGGGGTTACAGTCTCCCCGCAGTACGTC. Its translation: CASSFLGVGVTVSPQYV.

This clonotype appeared a few times. CDR3 bases: TGTGCCAGCAACCACCCGACAGCGAACACTGAAGCTTTCTTT. This codes for CASNHPTANTEAFF. The chain recombines TRBV3-1 with TRBJ1-1, with a possible D match to TRBD1 (5 bases). V was pared by 7 bases and J by 1 base, with 13 bases between. This CDR3 spans 14 amino acids. Germline CDR1 is LGHDT and CDR2 is YNNKEL (reference sequence). The full variable domain, with the rest looked up from reference TRBV3-1 and TRBJ1-1, is DTAVSQTPKYLVTQMGNDKSIKCEQNLGHDTMYWYKQDSKKFLKIMFSYNNKELIINETVPNRFSPKSPDKAHLNLHINSLELGDSAVYFCASNHPTANTEAFFGQGTRLTVV.

This chain links TRBV12-3 or TRBV12-4 with TRBJ2-2; maybe TRBD1 (5 bases). The V end lost 4 bases, the J end lost 2 bases, and 14 bases lay between the germline ends. The CDR3 runs 16 residues. CDR3 DNA sequence: TGTGCCAGCAGTTCCCTCCAAGGGGTTAACACCGGGGAGCTGTTTTTT. This sequence encodes CASSSLQGVNTGELFF.

This clonotype came up a few times. The chain carries TRBV6-2 or TRBV6-3 and TRBJ2-3, with TRBD2 matching 7 bases. Germline V gene data show CDR1 as MNHEY and CDR2 as SVGEGT. The trim removed 5 bases at V and 2 bases at J, leaving 7 bases unmatched. CDR3 length equals 15 residues. The CDR3: CASSNGLGFTDTQYF. The CDR3 DNA is TGTGCCAGCAGTAACGGACTAGGTTTCACAGATACGCAGTATTTT.

This clonotype has ten or more counts. V usage is TRBV4-1 and J usage is TRBJ1-1; D uncertain. Germline values: CDR1 MGHRA, CDR2 YSYEKL. The CDR3 totals 13 residues. V lost 4 bases and J 2 bases, leaving 8 bases between the germline ends. The CDR3 region is CASSRGANTEAFF. In DNA, the CDR3 is TGCGCCAGCAGCCGGGGAGCAAACACTGAAGCTTTCTTT.

This clonotype has just a few counts. This chain connects TRBV24-1 to TRBJ2-5; 7 bases map to TRBD1. The trim removed 6 bases at V and 2 bases at J, leaving 14 bases unmatched. CDR3 size: 17 residues. Germline V lookup: CDR1 KGHDR, CDR2 SFDVKD. The DNA of the CDR3 is TGTGCCACCAGTCTAACAGGGGCCTCGGAACTGCAAGAGACCCAGTACTTC. Encoded protein: CATSLTGASELQETQYF.

This clonotype was observed a few times. The CDR3 bases are TGTGCCAGCAGCCAAGATAGAATCCTATACAATGAGCAGTTCTTC. It specifies CASSQDRILYNEQFF. This chain links TRBV14 with TRBJ2-1; D is unresolved. The CDR3 sequence is 15 residues long. V lost 0 bases, J lost 4 bases, and 10 bases lay in between. Germline-derived CDR1 and CDR2 are SGHDN and FVKESK.

The V and J genes are TRBV28 and TRBJ2-1; possibly TRBD2 for D (6 bases). The V gene lost 7 bases and the J gene lost 1 base, with 17 bases spanning the gap. Germline V lookup: CDR1 MDHEN, CDR2 SYDVKM. The CDR3 has 16 residues. The CDR3 nucleotides read TGTGCCAGCAACAAAGGGACTCCGGGTTCCTACAATGAGCAGTTCTTC. This codes for CASNKGTPGSYNEQFF.

The sample holds a few counts of this clonotype. The rearrangement links TRBV6-2 or TRBV6-3 to TRBJ1-2; D might be TRBD1 (5 bases). The CDR3 consists of 12 residues. Trimming took 11 bases from V and 0 from J, leaving 10 bases between them. Germline V gene lookup returns CDR1 MNHEY and CDR2 SVGEGT. CDR3 in amino acids: CAAGQANYGYTF. The CDR3, as DNA: TGTGCCGCAGGGCAAGCTAACTATGGCTACACCTTC.

This clonotype was seen ten or more times. The gene calls are TRBV24-1 and TRBJ2-1; 9 bases agree with TRBD1. V gave up 5 bases and J gave up 7 bases; unmatched junction bases: 5. Germline values: CDR1 KGHDR, CDR2 SFDVKD. The CDR3 covers 14 residues. In DNA form, the CDR3 reads TGTGCCACCAGTGGACAGGGGGGCAGGAATGAGCAGTTCTTC. This sequence encodes CATSGQGGRNEQFF.

The J gene is TRBJ1-1, the V gene TRBV20-1; unclear D gene. The CDR3 contains 12 residues. The V and J ends lost 5 bases and 2 bases respectively, with 9 bases between them. From germline, CDR1 is DFQATT and CDR2 SNEGSKA (reference sequence). CDR3 bases: TGCAGTGCTCCAACAGATAACACTGAAGCTTTCTTT. Its protein is CSAPTDNTEAFF.

The chain is built from TRBV7-2 and TRBJ2-1; TRBD2 is a possible D gene (6 bases). This CDR3 has 14 amino acids. Germline assignment: CDR1 SGHTA and CDR2 FQGNSA. The V end lost 1 base, the J end lost 12 bases, and 16 bases lay between the germline ends. The CDR3: CASSLGSEGTRQFF. DNA for the CDR3: TGTGCCAGCAGCTTAGGGTCGGAGGGGACTCGGCAGTTCTTC. Supplemented by reference TRBV7-2 and TRBJ2-1, the full variable domain reads GAGVSQSPSNKVTEKGKDVELRCDPISGHTALYWYRQSLGQGLEFLIYFQGNSAPDKSGLPSDRFSAERTGGSVSTLTIQRTQQEDSAVYLCASSLGSEGTRQFFGPGTRLTVL.

There are a few counts of this clonotype. V is TRBV14 and J is TRBJ2-1, with D perhaps matching TRBD1 (5 bases). The CDR3 loop spans 13 amino acids. V lost 1 base and J 13 bases, leaving 14 bases between the germline ends. Germline V gives CDR1 SGHDN, CDR2 FVKESK. CDR3: CASSQVGGAVQFF. The CDR3 DNA follows: TGTGCCAGCAGCCAAGTGGGTGGGGCTGTACAGTTCTTC.

The chain employs TRBV2 and TRBJ2-1; D is unresolved. Germline assignment: CDR1 SNHLY and CDR2 FYNNEI. The CDR3 is 12 residues long. V was clipped by 9 bases and J by 1 base, with 7 bases between them. The CDR3 sequence is CASQLSYNEQFF. In nucleotides, the CDR3 is TGTGCCAGTCAGCTGTCCTACAATGAGCAGTTCTTC.

The table lists this clonotype with a few counts. V usage is TRBV14 and J usage is TRBJ2-7; D ambiguous. The CDR3 loop spans 13 amino acids. Germline V CDR1 and CDR2: SGHDN, FVKESK. The V gene lost 0 bases and the J gene lost 5 bases, with 8 bases spanning the gap. This chain's CDR3 is CASSQDYNDEQYF. The CDR3 nucleotides read TGTGCCAGCAGCCAAGATTATAACGACGAGCAGTACTTC. Supplemented by reference TRBV14 and TRBJ2-7, the full variable domain reads EAGVTQFPSHSVIEKGQTVTLRCDPISGHDNLYWYRRVMGKEIKFLLHFVKESKQDESGMPNNRFLAERTGGTYSTLKVQPAELEDSGVYFCASSQDYNDEQYFGPGTRLTVT.

This clonotype was recorded at least ten times. The V and J genes are TRBV5-5 and TRBJ2-2; D is tentatively TRBD1 or TRBD2 (5 bases each). The CDR3 totals 15 residues. CDR1 is SGHKS and CDR2 is YYEKEE in the germline V gene (reference sequence). Between the trimmed V and J ends, which lost 5 bases and 0 bases, there was a span of 11 bases. The DNA for the CDR3 is TGTGCCAGCAGGTTGAGGGGCCCGAACACCGGGGAGCTGTTTTTT. Translation gives CASRLRGPNTGELFF.

The V call is TRBV6-1, the J call TRBJ2-2; 7 nucleotides align to TRBD1. The CDR3 is 14 amino acids. With 6 bases clipped from V and 5 bases from J, the junction kept 6 bases outside the gene matches. Germline CDR1 is MNHNS and CDR2 is SASEGT. The CDR3 spells CASRDNRGTGELFF. DNA for the CDR3: TGTGCCAGCAGAGATAACAGGGGTACCGGGGAGCTGTTTTTT.